The rows below give T cell receptor beta chains drawn from one sample of a study of cytomegalovirus exposure and HLA in healthy donors. Some clones are missing from TCRdb's copy, which holds only in-frame ones; the method was immunoSEQ multiplex PCR. Of over 90,000 clones listed, approximately 76% are singletons. Material: PBMCs. These TCRs come from a woman in her sixties or seventies in good health and CMV-seropositive. Both conserved end residues are part of each CDR3. A D gene is named only where the DNA matches it firmly. A row's size may be missing; if present it is once, few, many or a size class.

v_call	d_call	j_call	clone_size	cdr3_nt	cdr3_aa
TRBV7-2	-	TRBJ2-1	-	TGTGCCAGCAGCTTCAACAGAGACAATGAGCAGTTCTTC	CASSFNRDNEQFF
TRBV4-1	-	TRBJ2-2	-	TGCGCCAGCAGCCAAGATAAGGGGTTCGGTACCGGGGAGCTGTTTTTT	CASSQDKGFGTGELFF
TRBV10-3	TRBD2	TRBJ2-1	-	TGTGCCATCAGTGAAGGGCTAGCGGGAGGGAATGAGCAGTTCTTC	CAISEGLAGGNEQFF
TRBV6-5	TRBD1	TRBJ1-3	few	TGTGCCAGCAGGAGGACAGGGTTTCTTTGGACCATATATTTT	CASRRTGFLWTIYF
TRBV19	-	TRBJ2-2	-	TGTGCCAGTAGTACTCAGGCCGGGGAGCTGTTTTTT	CASSTQAGELFF
TRBV7-2	TRBD1	TRBJ1-3	-	TGTGCCAGCAGCCCCAGGACAGGGATTGGAAACACCATATATTTT	CASSPRTGIGNTIYF
TRBV18	TRBD1	TRBJ1-2	-	TGTGCCAGCTCACCCCTTAGCGACAGGGTCAGCGGCTATGGCTACACCTTC	CASSPLSDRVSGYGYTF
TRBV18	-	TRBJ1-4	-	TGTGCCAGCTCACAAACAGTAAGGCCTAATGAAAAACTGTTTTTT	CASSQTVRPNEKLFF
TRBV2	-	TRBJ2-2	-	TGTGCCAGCAGTGGCCGGGGAGTCGGGGAGCTGTTTTTT	CASSGRGVGELFF
TRBV2	-	TRBJ2-1	-	TGTGCCAGCAGCTCGGGAGAAGGGCCGGGGTTCTTC	CASSSGEGPGFF
TRBV10-1	-	TRBJ2-5	-	TGCGCCAGCAGTGAGGACAGTATCGAGACCCAGTACTTC	CASSEDSIETQYF
TRBV2	-	TRBJ2-7	-	TGTGCCAGCAGTGATTTTAGCGGCTACGAGCAGTACTTC	CASSDFSGYEQYF
TRBV29-1	TRBD2	TRBJ2-5	-	TGCAGCGGGGGACTAGCGGGCCTTCAAGAGACCCAGTACTTC	CSGGLAGLQETQYF
TRBV19	TRBD2	TRBJ2-1	-	TGTGCCAGTAGTTCTTGGGCTAGCGGAGGGGATGAGCAGTTCTTC	CASSSWASGGDEQFF
TRBV18	TRBD1	TRBJ1-1	-	TGTGCCAGCTCCCTAGGACAGGGGTTAGCGAACACTGAAGCTTTCTTT	CASSLGQGLANTEAFF
TRBV7-3	TRBD1	TRBJ2-2	-	TGTGCCAGCAGCTTAGACAGGGCGATCACCGGGGAGCTGTTTTTT	CASSLDRAITGELFF
TRBV9	-	TRBJ1-3	-	TGTGCCAGCAGCCCACAGACAGTTACCTCTGGAAACACCATATATTTT	CASSPQTVTSGNTIYF
TRBV29-1	-	TRBJ2-5	-	TGCAGCGTTGTCTGGGGCTCCCGCCAAGAGACCCAGTACTTC	CSVVWGSRQETQYF
TRBV5-4	-	TRBJ2-7	-	TGTGCCAGCAGCTTAAGCGGGCGTCACTCCTACGAGCAGTACTTC	CASSLSGRHSYEQYF
TRBV30	TRBD2	TRBJ2-1	-	TGTGCCTGGAGTGGTGGGACTAGCCCCTACAATGAGCAGTTCTTC	CAWSGGTSPYNEQFF
TRBV5-1	TRBD2	TRBJ2-7	-	TGCGCCAGCAGCTTGGCGCGGGGGTACGTCTCCTACGAGCAGTACTTC	CASSLARGYVSYEQYF
TRBV10-3	-	TRBJ2-7	-	TGTGCCATCAGGGGCTCTTCCTACGAGCAGTACTTC	CAIRGSSYEQYF
TRBV2	-	TRBJ2-5	once	TGTGCCAGCAGTGAAGGAGGGTTCCAAGAGACCCAGTACTTC	CASSEGGFQETQYF
TRBV29-1	-	TRBJ2-1	-	TGCAGCGTCGGACGGACTGGGGAGCAGTTCTTC	CSVGRTGEQFF
TRBV5-4	TRBD2	TRBJ2-7	-	TGTGCCAGCAGCTTGGCGTTAGCGGGTTCCTACGAGCAGTACTTC	CASSLALAGSYEQYF
TRBV25-1	TRBD1	TRBJ2-7	-	TGTGCCAGCAGTGAATCACCCGGGACAGGGACCTACGAGCAGTACTTC	CASSESPGTGTYEQYF
TRBV18	-	TRBJ1-1	once	TGTGCCAGCTCACCACGACTAGGTGAAGCTTTCTTT	CASSPRLGEAFF